The clone carrying this T cell receptor (beta chain) was observed at least ten times. Its cognate antigen is unknown. These data originate in a study of T cells in Graves' hyperthyroidism and ophthalmopathy. Study as a whole: At initial diagnosis, before any treatment had begun, peripheral blood was obtained. Study results and limitations: Within blood appeared most thyroid clonotypes that had expanded above 0.001. The model foresaw ophthalmopathy a median 6.5 months prior to onset.

Exclusion of patients followed from uncontrolled infection, other autoimmune disease, pregnancy or lactation. TCR beta CDR3 region amplification was performed from RNA transcripts. A first-round RT-PCR of the TCR CDR3 used the HTBI primer set. Each CDR3 protein gets one entry after TCRdb re-called the multiplex PCR reads with MiXCR. The table has about half a million distinct CDR3 sequences, around 20% seen once. This TCR was sampled from a man between 18 and 35 years old with Graves' hyperthyroidism. Sequences were obtained from blood.

The CDR3 sequence is CASSNILATEAFF. Here the CDR3 DNA reads TGTGCCAGCAGCAATATCCTCGCCACTGAAGCTTTCTTT. This chain links TRBV11-1 with TRBJ1-1, with D hard to call. V lost 5 bases and J lost 4, with 11 bases in between. The germline V gene has CDR1 SGHAT and CDR2 FQDESV (reference sequence). This CDR3 has 13 amino acids.